This T cell receptor (beta chain) was identified during a study of blood T cell repertoires in COVID-19. Overall study: From the United States, Italy and Spain came samples of acute and convalescent COVID-19. The analysed material was cDNA or gDNA that came from T cells, B-cell-depleted T cells, or PBMCs.

Original data processing: Amplification of reference gene primers was used by the study to estimate nucleated cell counts. This table comes from immunoSEQ multiplex PCR, and its TCRdb copy is limited to in-frame clones, with some not included. V and J calls and clone size are copied from that table; D and trimming were computed from the DNA. Among just over 350,000 clones listed, more than 75% were seen once. The receptor's source is a woman under 40 who had recovered from COVID-19. Input material: PBMCs or T cells enriched from blood (not recorded which).

The chain's CDR3 is CASSERPPEQYF. The CDR3 bases are TGTGCCAGCAGTGAGAGGCCCCCGGAGCAGTACTTC. The chain is built from TRBV2 and TRBJ2-7, with D uncertain. The CDR3 has 12 residues. Trimming cost V 3 bases and J 7 bases, with 10 bases left between them. Per germline, CDR1 SNHLY and CDR2 FYNNEI.